This is a list of T cell receptor beta chains from one sample in a study of OX40 agonist ivuxolimab in advanced cancers. The protocol was immunoSEQ multiplex PCR, while the TCRdb copy is restricted to in-frame clones and leaves out a portion. The table records 72,000 or so clones, roughly 85% of them present only once. The sequences come from CD4+ or CD8+ T cells sorted from blood, collected in a trial of the OX40 agonist ivuxolimab. Receptors were obtained from an adult with an advanced solid tumor such as melanoma, head and neck, liver or kidney cancer. Both conserved end residues are part of each CDR3. D genes are given only for firm matches. The listing skips clone size in some rows; elsewhere it reads once, few, many or a size class.

size	V	D	J	DNA	CDR3
.	TRBV18	.	TRBJ2-2	TGTGCCAGCTCACCACGCCCTGGAGGGAATACGAACACCGGGGAGCTGTTTTTT	CASSPRPGGNTNTGELFF
once	TRBV6-1	.	TRBJ1-1	TGTGCCAGCAGTGACTGGGGGCGGGCGAACACTGAAGCTTTCTTT	CASSDWGRANTEAFF
.	TRBV29-1	.	TRBJ2-7	TGCAGCGCTGGCTGGGGGGCCCACGAGCAGTACTTC	CSAGWGAHEQYF
.	TRBV4-2	TRBD2	TRBJ2-3	TGTGCCAGCAGCCCTCGGGGGGTTGGAGATACGCAGTATTTT	CASSPRGVGDTQYF
.	TRBV18	TRBD1	TRBJ1-5	TGTGCCAGCTCACCAGGGGCAGGGGGCATCAATCAGCCCCAGCATTTT	CASSPGAGGINQPQHF
.	TRBV18	.	TRBJ2-7	TGTGCCAGCTCACCTACGTCGAGCTCCTACGAGCAGTACTTC	CASSPTSSSYEQYF
.	TRBV7-8	.	TRBJ1-1	TGTGCCAGCAGCGACGAGGCTTCTACCGGCACTGAAGCTTTCTTT	CASSDEASTGTEAFF
once	TRBV19	.	TRBJ1-1	TGTGCCAGTCGTCCTGGGGGGGACACTGAAGCTTTCTTT	CASRPGGDTEAFF
once	TRBV6-5	.	TRBJ2-5	TGTGCCAGCAGGAGATTGAGTCTGGGAGAGACCCAGTACTTC	CASRRLSLGETQYF
.	TRBV7-9	.	TRBJ1-5	TGTGCCAGCAGCTTTGGGGAAACTAGCAATCAGCCCCAGCATTTT	CASSFGETSNQPQHF
.	TRBV30	TRBD1	TRBJ2-4	TGTGCCTGGAACCAGCCAGGGGGCGGGACAAACATTCAGTACTTC	CAWNQPGGGTNIQYF
.	TRBV13	.	TRBJ2-3	TGTGCCAGCAAACGAGTAACAGATACGCAGTATTTT	CASKRVTDTQYF
.	TRBV7-2	TRBD2	TRBJ2-5	TGTGCCAGCAGCAGGGGAGCGGGGGGGCCAGAGACCCAGTACTTC	CASSRGAGGPETQYF
.	TRBV7-8	TRBD1	TRBJ1-5	TGTGCCAGCAGCTTGGACAGGAACAATCAGCCCCAGCATTTT	CASSLDRNNQPQHF
.	TRBV7-2	.	TRBJ2-1	TGTGCCAGCAGCTTGGATCTAGTGGGGATAAATGAGCAGTTCTTC	CASSLDLVGINEQFF
.	TRBV19	.	TRBJ2-7	TGTGCCAGTAGTCCGCGGACAGCCGAGCAGTACTTC	CASSPRTAEQYF
.	TRBV6-5	TRBD1	TRBJ1-5	TGTGCCAGCAGTTCGGACAGGGGAGGAAATCAGCCCCAGCATTTT	CASSSDRGGNQPQHF
.	TRBV20-1	.	TRBJ2-7	TGCAGTGCTAGAGATAAGTACGAGCAGTACTTC	CSARDKYEQYF
.	TRBV27	.	TRBJ2-1	TGTGCCAGCAGTTTAAGGGGGACCTCAGGCAATGAGCAGTTCTTC	CASSLRGTSGNEQFF
.	TRBV6-5	.	TRBJ1-5	TGTGCCAGCAGTTCCCTGGACAGATATCAGCCCCAGCATTTT	CASSSLDRYQPQHF
.	TRBV25-1	.	TRBJ1-1	TGTGCCAGCAGTGGTTATGCCCGAGCCTTTGAAGCTTTCTTT	CASSGYARAFEAFF
.	TRBV15	TRBD1	TRBJ2-1	TGTGCCACCCGCGACGGGACAGGGAACTACAATGAGCAGTTCTTC	CATRDGTGNYNEQFF
.	TRBV30	.	TRBJ2-5	TGTGCCTGGGGCAGACTAGGTTCTGAGACCCAGTACTTC	CAWGRLGSETQYF
.	TRBV19	.	TRBJ1-2	TGTGCCAGCCCAAAGGCGTGGGCGAACTATGGCTACACCTTC	CASPKAWANYGYTF
once	TRBV19	.	TRBJ2-2	TGTGCCAGTAGTTCCCGGGACCGAGTGTACACCGGGGAGCTGTTTTTT	CASSSRDRVYTGELFF
once	TRBV29-1	.	TRBJ2-1	TGCAGCCTTCAAGCGGACTCCTACAATGAGCAGTTCTTC	CSLQADSYNEQFF
.	TRBV11-3	TRBD1	TRBJ2-2	TGTGCCAGCAGCCCCCCTCAGGGGGCGCAGAACACCGGGGAGCTGTTTTTT	CASSPPQGAQNTGELFF
.	TRBV27	.	TRBJ1-3	TGTGCCAGCCTAGATAGAGGAAACACCATATATTTT	CASLDRGNTIYF
.	TRBV4-3	.	TRBJ2-1	TGCGCCAGCAGCCAAGAGGTACGTTACAATGAGCAGTTCTTC	CASSQEVRYNEQFF
.	TRBV7-2	.	TRBJ1-2	TGTGCCAGCAGCTTAGTATGGTTAGGGCAGACTAACTATGGCTACACCTTC	CASSLVWLGQTNYGYTF
.	TRBV7-6	.	TRBJ2-2	TGTGCCAGCAGTTGGCAGGGGAACACCGGGGAGCTGTTTTTT	CASSWQGNTGELFF
.	TRBV11-2	TRBD1	TRBJ2-1	TGTGCCAGCAGCTTAGGGGCAGGGGGCAATGAGCAGTTCTTC	CASSLGAGGNEQFF
once	TRBV2	TRBD2	TRBJ2-3	TGTGCCAGCAAGGCGGGAGAGACTAGCACAGATACGCAGTATTTT	CASKAGETSTDTQYF
.	TRBV28	TRBD2	TRBJ2-1	TGTGCCAGCAGTATCGGGACTAGCGGGACTAATGAGCAGTTCTTC	CASSIGTSGTNEQFF
.	TRBV19	.	TRBJ2-3	TGTGCCAGTAACGAGCTCACAGATACGCAGTATTTT	CASNELTDTQYF
.	TRBV19	.	TRBJ2-7	TGTGCCAGTAGCCCCATCTGGGGTGGGGGGTTATACGAGCAGTACTTC	CASSPIWGGGLYEQYF
.	TRBV11-3	.	TRBJ2-2	TGTGCCAGCAGCCGGAGGGAAGGCGGGGAGCTGTTTTTT	CASSRREGGELFF
.	TRBV7-9	.	TRBJ2-3	TGTGCCAGCAGTTTATTGGATTTGTATGATACGCAGTATTTT	CASSLLDLYDTQYF
.	TRBV30	.	TRBJ1-6	TGTGCCTGGAGTGTACAGAATTCACCCCTCCACTTT	CAWSVQNSPLHF
.	TRBV21-1	.	TRBJ1-5	TGCGCCAGCAGCAAAGCGGGGACGAAGGGCAATCAGCCCCAGCATTTT	CASSKAGTKGNQPQHF
.	TRBV7-2	TRBD2	TRBJ2-7	TGTGCCAGCAGCTTCGTAGCGGGCCGCTCGTACGAGCAGTACTTC	CASSFVAGRSYEQYF
.	TRBV5-4	TRBD1	TRBJ1-1	TGTGCCAGCAGCTCAGGACAGGGAGTGACTGAAGCTTTCTTT	CASSSGQGVTEAFF
once	TRBV6-6	.	TRBJ2-1	TGTGCCAGCAGAAACACAAGAACTTCGGGGGGCGATGAGCAGTTCTTC	CASRNTRTSGGDEQFF
.	TRBV7-9	.	TRBJ2-5	TGTGCCAGCAGCTTAGCAGGGTCGCGAGAGACCCAGTACTTC	CASSLAGSRETQYF
once	TRBV6-1	.	TRBJ2-2	TGTGCCAGCATTTCCGGGACTGGGAACACCGGGGAGCTGTTTTTT	CASISGTGNTGELFF
.	TRBV9	.	TRBJ1-4	TGTGCCAGCAGCGTCAACACAGGTGGCAGCGCCGAAAAACTGTTTTTT	CASSVNTGGSAEKLFF
.	TRBV9	.	TRBJ2-6	TGTGCCCAGCAAGGGAAGGAGGTCTCTGGGGCCAACGTCCTGACTTTC	CAQQGKEVSGANVLTF
.	TRBV19	TRBD1	TRBJ1-2	TGTGCCAGTAGTACCCCGACAGGGGGCTCCTGGAACTATGGCTACACCTTC	CASSTPTGGSWNYGYTF
.	TRBV27	TRBD2	TRBJ2-1	TGTGCCAGCAGTCTCCTTAGCGGGAGTCCCTTAAGCTCCTACAATGAGCAGTTCTTC	CASSLLSGSPLSSYNEQFF
.	TRBV28	.	TRBJ1-2	TGTGCCAGCAGTTTTGGTGGCTATGGCTACACCTTC	CASSFGGYGYTF
.	TRBV19	TRBD2	TRBJ2-2	TGTGCCACCGCGGGACTAGCATCTCCCACCGGGGAGCTGTTTTTT	CATAGLASPTGELFF
few	TRBV5-5	TRBD2	TRBJ2-1	TGTGCCAGCAGCTACCGGAGTAGCGGGAGTTCCTACAATGAGCAGTTCTTC	CASSYRSSGSSYNEQFF
once	TRBV7-2	.	TRBJ1-1	TGTGCCAGCAGCTTAACGAACACTGAAGCTTTCTTT	CASSLTNTEAFF
.	TRBV19	.	TRBJ1-2	TGTGCCAGTAGGACTGGCCAGAGTAACTATGGCTACACCTTC	CASRTGQSNYGYTF
.	TRBV5-1	.	TRBJ2-3	TGCGCCAGCAGCTTGTTCCGGACAGATACGCAGTATTTT	CASSLFRTDTQYF
.	TRBV10-3	.	TRBJ2-5	TGTGCCATCAGGGGTGGCCAAGAGACCCAGTACTTC	CAIRGGQETQYF
.	TRBV6-5	.	TRBJ1-5	TGTGCCAGCAGTTACTCGTTTTGGTCCGATCAGCCCCAGCATTTT	CASSYSFWSDQPQHF
.	TRBV7-9	.	TRBJ2-1	TGTGCCAGCAGTTGGACTGTTTCCTACAATGAGCAGTTCTTC	CASSWTVSYNEQFF
.	TRBV15	TRBD1	TRBJ1-2	TGTGCCACCAGCACAATTCGGACAGGGCATGGCTACACCTTC	CATSTIRTGHGYTF
.	TRBV30	.	TRBJ1-1	TGTGCCTGGAGTACGGGACGGCGGAACACTGAAGCTTTCTTT	CAWSTGRRNTEAFF